The T cell receptor (beta chain) described here comes from a study of T cells in Graves' hyperthyroidism and ophthalmopathy. Template material for amplifying TCR beta CDR3 regions consisted of RNA transcripts. First-round RT-PCR with HTBI primers amplified the TCR CDR3 region. TCRdb processed the multiplex PCR reads anew with MiXCR; each CDR3 protein has one entry. This table holds about 640,000 distinct CDR3 sequences, around 21% found once. Germline V gives CDR1 GTSNPN, CDR2 SVGIG (reference sequence). The CDR3 has 15 residues. V gave up 2 bases and J gave up 2 bases, with 15 bases separating them. This clonotype has a count of ten or more. No antigen is known for it. PBMCs were obtained from roughly 10 ml fresh peripheral blood. The study, taken as a whole, reports: Ophthalmopathy, as predicted by the model, came a median 6.5 months after the prediction.

The TCR comes from a man aged 30 to 45 with Graves' ophthalmopathy. The rearrangement joins TRBV30 to TRBJ1-2; possible D gene TRBD1, 6 bases. Source material: blood. As DNA, the CDR3 is TGTGCCTGGAGTACCACAGGGACGGGAAACTATGGCTACACCTTC. It is translated as CAWSTTGTGNYGYTF.